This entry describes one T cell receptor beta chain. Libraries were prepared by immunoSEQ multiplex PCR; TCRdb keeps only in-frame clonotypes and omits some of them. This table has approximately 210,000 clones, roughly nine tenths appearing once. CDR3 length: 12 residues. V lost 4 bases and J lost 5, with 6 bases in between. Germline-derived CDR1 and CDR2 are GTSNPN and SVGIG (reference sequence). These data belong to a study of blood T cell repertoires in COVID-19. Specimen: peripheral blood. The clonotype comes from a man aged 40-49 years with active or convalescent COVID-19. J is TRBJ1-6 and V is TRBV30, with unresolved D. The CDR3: CAWKRDNSPLHF. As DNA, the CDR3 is TGTGCCTGGAAACGGGATAATTCACCCCTCCACTTT.